Listed here is a single TCR beta chain. This clone was picked up one time. The specificity of this receptor is unknown. Base-call qualities are not available, and no considerably larger clone is one nucleotide away. The CDR3 covers 14 residues, taking in both the cysteine and the phenylalanine. Of the read, only the CDR3 DNA is kept; its 42 bases are in frame from base 1. Between the V and J ends, shortened by 6 bases and 0 bases respectively, the junction contains 11 bases. The germline V gene sets CDR1 to MNHEY and CDR2 to SVGAGI. The sample originates from a study of shared clonotypes between healthy human individuals (dated by TCRdb to 2018 to 2020). About the full investigation: The cohort included three men and a couple of women between 18 and 49 years of age. Different laboratories and diverse techniques were used to prepare libraries and sequence TCR repertoires, to increase sequencing depth and limit assay-specific biases. The study deeply sequenced blood TCR repertoires of five healthy adults to estimate repertoire size and the extent of clonotype sharing between individuals. Per donor, three plates each were used for CD4 naive and CD4 memory, two for CD8 naive, and one for CD8 memory. Between about 0.9 and 9 billion PBMCs per donor were obtained by leukapheresis. General findings and caveats noted by the study authors: The small number of donors limited the genetic and exposure-history diversity represented. Compared with non-shared clonotypes, clonotypes shared by all four sorted-subset donors had higher generation probabilities. Incomplete sequencing was indicated by rarefaction of sorted-subset datasets, despite the large sequencing depth. Naive subsets generally had larger estimated clonotype richness than memory subsets. Sampling was limited to blood, and TCR repertoires in tissue likely differ from TCR repertoires in blood. When several donors were compared, the shared fraction of clonotypes was roughly 4.8% for naive CD4, over 3% for naive CD8, 2.3% for memory CD4, and 0.35% to 0.5% for memory CD8. Pairwise subsampling led to the expectation that sequencing depth would affect the degree of clonotype sharing among donors.

Using the deep immunoSEQ assay, multiplex PCR amplified TCR CDR3 regions from genomic DNA. Genomic DNA extracted from each cell subset was distributed evenly over all wells of several immunoSEQ 96-well plates, and each plate served as one replicate. For sorted subsets, approximately 190 ng of genomic DNA, equivalent to roughly 30,000 T cell genomes, went into each replicate PCR. Purified libraries were measured with a Qubit 3.0 fluorometer, size-checked on a Bioanalyzer 2100, and measured again with the KAPA Library Quantification kit. Each immunoSEQ 96-well plate was sequenced on its own single-read 150-cycle Illumina NextSeq 550 flow cell. The source study handled its data this way. The immunoSEQ output contained only junctional sequences without quality scores, so filtering could not match that applied to full-length reads. To assign V/J genes and CDR3, sequences were annotated using PyIR, a Python wrapper for IgBLAST v1.9, with IMGT germline references. Any read was removed if the V/J assignment was weak (E-value above 1e-6), the CDR3 was missing, or the read contained stop codons, out-of-frame junctions, or ambiguous translated residues. A V3J clonotype was defined by an identical inferred V gene, J gene, and CDR3 amino acid sequence. The percentage overlap between two repertoires was calculated by dividing the number of shared unique clonotypes by the size of the smaller repertoire. Richness of each repertoire was evaluated using RTK rarefaction, the Chao1 estimator, and Recon v2.1 estimates of unobserved clonotypes. For all TCRbeta clonotypes obtained by the gDNA method from a few donors, generation probabilities were computed with OLGA. The table was pulled from immuneACCESS by TCRdb, which kept in-frame rearrangements only. Such tables lose some clones; where checked, under half of the loss comes from unresolved V genes, and the rest has no known cause. V, J and clone size reflect that table, while D and trimming were determined from the DNA. The sample yields 550,000 to 800,000 clones; approximately 79% were counted once. The top ten clonotypes cover about 1.7% of the sample.

Healthy HIV-negative adults with no recently reported acute infections or vaccinations were included as donors. All donors were Caucasian adults living in Nashville, Tennessee, USA. CD4+ T cells were enriched by magnetic negative selection, after which naive cells were positively selected on CD45RA and the negative fraction was taken as the memory subset. After blood collection by leukapheresis, PBMCs were isolated using Ficoll-Histopaque density gradient centrifugation and then cryopreserved in the vapor phase of liquid nitrogen. Analytical flow cytometry was used to check the purity and quantity of each magnetically sorted T cell population. Genomic DNA was isolated from each sorted fraction and quantified by UV absorbance on a Nanodrop 2000c.

The sequencing sample was made of memory CD4+ T cells sorted from blood. The cell subset or site label of this sample denotes: CD45RA-negative fraction. The chain uses TRBV6-5 and TRBJ1-1, and TRBD1 may be the D gene, going by 5 matching bases. The TCR was taken from a young woman in good health. The sequenced DNA: TGTGCCAGCAGCCTGACAGCGATGAACACTGAAGCTTTCTTT. Its translation reads: CASSLTAMNTEAFF.